Given below is one T cell receptor beta chain in context. Its recognized antigen is unknown. No base quality information exists; no much larger clone differs at one position. Genomic DNA was isolated from the sorted cells so that the TCRbeta CDR3 region could be sequenced. The immunoSEQ Assay was used for sequencing of TCRbeta CDR3 regions. The immuneACCESS repertoire file appears here via TCRdb, limited to in-frame rearrangements. These files lack a portion of the clones; in checked studies, under half of the deficit traces to unresolved V genes, and the cause of the others is not known. This sample lists some 86,000 clones; under 95% were detected once. In total, the top ten clones hold around 8.7% of the sample. The data were obtained in a study of OX40 agonist ivuxolimab in advanced cancers. About the full investigation: Ivuxolimab was a fully human IgG2 agonistic monoclonal antibody targeting the costimulatory receptor OX40 (CD134). Intravenous ivuxolimab was administered to patients every 2 weeks at six dose levels: 0.01, 0.1, 0.3, 1.5, 3 and 10 mg/kg. Of the 50 to 55 patients in dose escalation, around 20 had hepatocellular carcinoma, about 15 had melanoma, 9 had renal cell carcinoma and 9 had head and neck cancer. In the dose-escalation cohort, 75% to 85% of patients were male, and the mean age was around 65 years with a range of roughly 20 to 80. Prior anti-PD-1, anti-PD-L1 or anti-CTLA-4 therapy was permitted, and 30% to 50% of dose-escalation patients had received checkpoint inhibitors. Partial responses occurred in three dose-escalation patients: two with cutaneous melanoma and one with hepatocellular carcinoma. The purpose of peripheral TCRbeta sequencing was to test whether ivuxolimab changed TCR sequence diversity and led to clonal T-cell expansion. The paper reports the monotherapy dose-escalation portion (N ≈ 50 patients) of the phase I ivuxolimab trial. Overall study outcomes, separate from this receptor: In partial responders in the 0.1-3.0 mg/kg groups, normalized peripheral clonal expansion was found to be among the lowest, especially among CD8+ T cells. Which antigens the clonally expanded peripheral T cells were specific for was not determined. Low levels of normalized T-cell clonal expansion were also seen in some patients who did not respond. At doses from 0.1 to 3.0 mg/kg, clonal expansion was seen in both CD4+ and CD8+ blood T cells between baseline and week 6. After ivuxolimab, more expanded clones were found on average in CD8+ T cells than in CD4+ T cells.

Patients with autoimmune disease history or receiving systemic immunosuppression were excluded from the trial. Peripheral blood for TCR sequencing was collected from all dose cohorts at baseline, on cycle 4 day 1, and on cycle 7 day 1. The samples were drawn from a first-in-human, open-label, multicenter phase I dose-escalation trial of ivuxolimab. The trial enrolled adults with locally advanced or metastatic head and neck squamous cell, hepatocellular, melanoma or renal cell carcinoma. Before TCR sequencing, CD4+ T cells and CD8+ T cells from peripheral blood were sorted into separate populations. CDR1 MNHEY and CDR2 SMNVEV are derived from the germline V gene (reference sequence). Measured from the cysteine to the phenylalanine, the CDR3 is 12 residues long. CDR3 DNA is the only sequence kept; it has 36 bases, read in frame from the first base. Trimming removed 8 bases from V and 6 bases from J, leaving 8 bases between the germline ends.

This TCR was recovered from an adult with an advanced solid tumor such as melanoma, head and neck, liver or kidney cancer. The receptor chain draws on TRBV27 and TRBJ1-6; the D segment cannot be called with confidence. Sequenced here: CD4+ or CD8+ T cells sorted from blood, sampled in a trial of the OX40 agonist ivuxolimab. DNA sequence: TGTGCCAGCCAGACGGTTAATTCACCCCTCCACTTT. Protein translation: CASQTVNSPLHF.